This entry features one TCR beta chain sequence. RNA in amounts of roughly 0.45 to 1 ug was reverse transcribed with random hexamers. MiXCR, applied by TCRdb to the immunoSEQ multiplex PCR reads, yields one record per CDR3 protein. The repertoire holds roughly 190,000 distinct CDR3 sequences, with over 85% as singletons. The CDR3 sequence is 14 residues long. The ends were cut back, 0 bases at V and 4 bases at J, with 7 bases in the middle. CDR1 and CDR2 from the germline V gene are SGHRS and YFSETQ. The data derive from a study of CD8 T cells in Susac syndrome. This clonotype was obtained from a human donor in good health. Specimen: CD4+ T cells from PBMCs. The chain carries TRBV5-1 and TRBJ1-4; D is unclear. CDR3 sequence reads: CASSLAGFNEKLFF. CDR3 in DNA: TGCGCCAGCAGCTTGGCCGGGTTTAATGAAAAACTGTTTTTT.